The 16 T cell receptor beta chains below were found in one sample sequenced in a study of early T cells in non-severe SARS-CoV-2 infection. Using its own MiXCR run on the 5' RACE reads, TCRdb lists one record per CDR3 protein. The table records some 70,000 distinct CDR3 sequences, about 12% of them present only once. Sequences were obtained from whole blood. The receptor set was obtained from an adult who was a healthcare worker with PCR-confirmed SARS-CoV-2 infection or an uninfected control (not recorded which).

This sequence joins TRBV6-4 and TRBJ2-3, with D uncertain. With 2 bases removed from V and 6 bases from J, the gap between germline ends came to 12 bases. CDR3 size: 14 residues. CDR1 and CDR2 (germline): MRHNA, SNTAGT. The CDR3, as DNA: TGTGCCAGCAGTGACCCCCAGCTCGGGGATACGCAGTATTTT. Its protein is CASSDPQLGDTQYF.

This clonotype was found many times. The rearrangement joins TRBV12-3 or TRBV12-4 to TRBJ2-4; maybe TRBD1 (6 bases). The CDR3 runs to 12 residues. V was pared by 8 bases and J by 8 bases, with 13 bases between. Here the CDR3 reads CASGPPGDIQYF. The DNA for the CDR3 is TGTGCCAGCGGACCCCCAGGGGACATTCAGTACTTC.

This clonotype appeared many times. The V call is TRBV28, the J call TRBJ2-3; 10 bases match TRBD2. Trimming cost V 4 bases and J 5 bases; bases outside gene matches: 3. The CDR3 consists of 14 residues. Germline values: CDR1 MDHEN, CDR2 SYDVKM. The chain's CDR3 is CASSSGLAEDTQYF. The CDR3 DNA follows: TGTGCCAGCAGTTCCGGACTAGCGGAAGATACGCAGTATTTT.

This clonotype was observed once. The CDR3: CASREGAGGPDEQFF. The CDR3, as DNA: TGTGCCAGCAGGGAAGGGGCGGGAGGGCCAGATGAGCAGTTCTTC. The chain links TRBV11-2 to TRBJ2-1; TRBD2 matches 9 bases. The V gene's germline CDR1 is SGHAT and CDR2 FQNNGV. V was clipped by 6 bases and J by 8 bases; unmatched bases: 11. This CDR3 has 15 residues.

The chain employs TRBV20-1 and TRBJ2-5, with D tentatively TRBD1 (6 bases). CDR3 length: 13 amino acids. Trimming took off 5 bases at V and 3 bases at J, with 13 bases between the two ends. Per germline, CDR1 DFQATT and CDR2 SNEGSKA (reference sequence). For the CDR3, the DNA is TGCAGTGCTTCCCGGACAGCAAAAGAGACCCAGTACTTC. It yields the protein CSASRTAKETQYF.

The chain couples TRBV28 to TRBJ2-1; TRBD1 or TRBD2 may be the D gene (5 bases each). The V and J ends lost 5 bases and 7 bases respectively, with 12 bases between them. The CDR3 has 13 residues. The germline V gene has CDR1 MDHEN and CDR2 SYDVKM. In nucleotides, the CDR3 is TGTGCCAGCAGTAGCACCGAGGGGAATGAGCAGTTCTTC. As protein: CASSSTEGNEQFF.

There are a few counts of this clonotype. The chain has TRBV29-1 and TRBJ2-5, with D tentatively TRBD1 (6 bases). Germline CDR1 and CDR2: SQVTM and ANQGSEA. Trimming stripped 4 bases from V and 3 bases from J, with 12 bases between. There are 13 residues in the CDR3. This CDR3 is CSVAWTEKETQYF. CDR3 bases: TGCAGCGTTGCTTGGACAGAAAAAGAGACCCAGTACTTC.

Concerning this clonotype itself: A read error is possible here, since a much larger clone lies one base away. The V gene is TRBV10-3, the J gene TRBJ1-1, with D unclear. The CDR3 consists of 16 residues. Germline V CDR1 and CDR2: ENHRY, SYGVKD. Trimming cost V 0 bases and J 1 base, with 12 bases left between them. The CDR3 DNA reads TGTGCCATCAGTGAGTCTGCCACAGTGGGGAACACTGAAGCTTTCTTT. This translates into CAISESATVGNTEAFF.

V and J are TRBV19 and TRBJ2-5; tentative D call: TRBD2 (7 bases). The CDR3 totals 15 residues. Trimming took 6 bases from V and 3 from J, leaving 17 bases between them. CDR1 LNHDA and CDR2 SQIVND come from the germline V gene (reference sequence). The CDR3 sequence is CASSLGRGTKETQYF. CDR3 coding DNA: TGTGCCAGTAGCCTGGGAAGGGGGACTAAAGAGACCCAGTACTTC. The variable domain in full, with the rest retrieved from reference TRBV19 and TRBJ2-5, is DGGITQSPKYLFRKEGQNVTLSCEQNLNHDAMYWYRQDPGQGLRLIYYSQIVNDFQKGDIAEGYSVSREKKESFPLTVTSAQKNPTAFYLCASSLGRGTKETQYFGPGTRLLVL.

At least ten counts were recorded for this clonotype. The chain employs TRBV19 and TRBJ1-5; D is ambiguous. Trimming pared 7 bases from V and 4 bases from J, leaving 14 bases between. This CDR3 comprises 14 residues. In germline, CDR1 is LNHDA, CDR2 SQIVND (reference sequence). CDR3 sequence: CASNIVFRNQPQHF. The CDR3 coding sequence is TGTGCCAGTAATATCGTCTTTAGGAATCAGCCCCAGCATTTT.

This clonotype was found many times. The chain has TRBV20-1 and TRBJ2-7, with TRBD2 matching 7 bases. Trimming cost V 0 bases and J 0 bases; bases outside gene matches: 5. The length of the CDR3 is 15 residues. Looked up from germline, CDR1 is DFQATT and CDR2 is SNEGSKA (reference sequence). The CDR3 sequence: CSARDRAGFSYEQYF. For the CDR3, the DNA is TGCAGTGCTAGAGATCGAGCGGGGTTCTCCTACGAGCAGTACTTC.

There are many counts of this clonotype. The chain couples TRBV2 to TRBJ1-5; D unclear. V was cut by 5 bases and J by 0 bases, with 11 bases left in between. Germline V gives CDR1 SNHLY, CDR2 FYNNEI. This CDR3 has 15 amino acids. The CDR3, as DNA: TGTGCCAGCAGTAAAGGGTTATATAGCAATCAGCCCCAGCATTTT. The encoded protein is CASSKGLYSNQPQHF.

This clonotype came up a few times. J is TRBJ2-5 and V is TRBV7-2; D gene uncertain. V lost 5 bases and J lost 5, with 12 bases in between. The germline V gene encodes CDR1 SGHTA and CDR2 FQGNSA. The CDR3 totals 13 residues. The CDR3 here is CASSREARETQYF. The CDR3 DNA reads as TGTGCCAGCAGCCGAGAGGCGAGGGAGACCCAGTACTTC.

This clonotype was detected only a few times. The DNA of the CDR3 is TGCGCCAGCAGAGACCCCGGGCCTAGCGGGGGCTCCTCCTCCTACGAGCAGTACTTC. It translates to CASRDPGPSGGSSSYEQYF. The chain is built from TRBV10-2 and TRBJ2-7; 10 bases are a match to TRBD2. The CDR3 is 19 residues long. Germline lookup yields CDR1 WSHSY and CDR2 SAAADI. Unmatched junction bases numbered 17, after V lost 6 bases and J lost 0 bases.

This clonotype showed up just a few times. The chain combines TRBV18 with TRBJ1-1; the D is unclear. Trimming stripped 1 base from V and 0 bases from J, with 12 bases between. This CDR3 comprises 16 residues. Germline V CDR1 and CDR2: KGHSH, LQKENI. The CDR3 loop is CASSPLGSQMNTEAFF. CDR3 coding DNA: TGTGCCAGCTCACCACTAGGGTCACAGATGAACACTGAAGCTTTCTTT.

This chain uses TRBV3-1 with TRBJ2-1; 7 nucleotides agree with TRBD2. This CDR3 spans 14 amino acids. Trimming took 0 bases from V and 7 from J; bases not matched to a gene: 3. Germline assignment: CDR1 LGHDT and CDR2 YNNKEL (reference sequence). Here the CDR3 DNA reads TGTGCCAGCAGCCAAGAGTGGGGAGGGAATGAGCAGTTCTTC. Its protein is CASSQEWGGNEQFF.